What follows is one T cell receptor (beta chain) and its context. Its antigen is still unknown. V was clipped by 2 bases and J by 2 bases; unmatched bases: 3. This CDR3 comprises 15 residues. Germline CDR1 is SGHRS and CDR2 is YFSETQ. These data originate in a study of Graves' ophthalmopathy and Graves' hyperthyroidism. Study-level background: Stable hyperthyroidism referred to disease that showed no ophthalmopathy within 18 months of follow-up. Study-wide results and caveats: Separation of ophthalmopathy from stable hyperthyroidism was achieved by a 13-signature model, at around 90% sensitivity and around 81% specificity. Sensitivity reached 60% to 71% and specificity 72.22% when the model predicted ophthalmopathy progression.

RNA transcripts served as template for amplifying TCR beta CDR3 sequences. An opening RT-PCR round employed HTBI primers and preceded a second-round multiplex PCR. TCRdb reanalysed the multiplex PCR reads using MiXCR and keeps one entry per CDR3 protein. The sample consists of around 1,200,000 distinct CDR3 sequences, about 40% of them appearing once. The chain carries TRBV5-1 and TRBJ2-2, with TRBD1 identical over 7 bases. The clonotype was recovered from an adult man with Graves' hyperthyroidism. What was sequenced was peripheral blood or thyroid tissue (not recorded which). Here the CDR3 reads CASSFGQVNTGELFF. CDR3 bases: TGCGCCAGCAGCTTTGGACAGGTTAACACCGGGGAGCTGTTTTTT.